These 28 T cell receptor beta chains came from one sample sequenced in a study of blood T cell repertoires in COVID-19. Measured with immunoSEQ multiplex PCR; TCRdb has only the in-frame clones, and not every one. The sample consists of 220,000 or so clones, around 90% of them appearing once. Input material: PBMCs or T cells enriched from blood (not recorded which). The receptor source for this set is a man aged 45-65 years who had been exposed to COVID-19.

This rearrangement joins TRBV4-1 to TRBJ2-3; D remains ambiguous. CDR3 length: 15 residues. Germline CDR1 and CDR2: MGHRA and YSYEKL. V lost 1 base and J lost 0, with 8 bases in between. The CDR3 reads CASSQGLLSTDTQYF. The CDR3, as DNA: TGCGCCAGCAGCCAAGGACTCTTAAGCACAGATACGCAGTATTTT.

This rearrangement joins TRBV5-4 to TRBJ2-1, with D unclear. The V end lost 3 bases, the J end lost 4 bases, and 2 bases lay between the germline ends. Looked up from germline, CDR1 is SGHNT and CDR2 is YYREEE (reference sequence). The CDR3 sequence is 11 residues long. The CDR3 sequence is CASSSYNEQFF. CDR3 nucleotides: TGTGCCAGCAGCTCTTACAATGAGCAGTTCTTC.

This chain joins TRBV6-5 and TRBJ1-1; D gene ambiguous. The CDR3 contains 14 residues. From germline, CDR1 is MNHEY and CDR2 SVGAGI. The V end was cut by 5 bases, the J end by 1 base, with 11 bases between. This CDR3 is CASSRHSSNTEAFF. The CDR3 DNA is TGTGCCAGCAGTAGACACTCGTCGAACACTGAAGCTTTCTTT.

The chain joins TRBV29-1 to TRBJ2-1; 13 bases are a match to TRBD2. V lost 5 bases and J lost 8; bases outside the gene matches: 3. The CDR3 runs to 13 residues. Per the germline V gene, CDR1 is SQVTM and CDR2 is ANQGSEA. The DNA of the CDR3 is TGCAGCGTTAGGACTAGCGGGAGCGATGAGCAGTTCTTC. As protein: CSVRTSGSDEQFF.

The chain links TRBV28 to TRBJ1-2; possible D gene TRBD1, 5 bases. Germline CDR1 is MDHEN and CDR2 is SYDVKM. V shed 3 bases and J shed 4 bases, with 12 bases lying between them. The CDR3 is 14 amino acids. The CDR3 DNA follows: TGTGCCAGCAGTTTTGTTTCAGGGATCTATGGCTACACCTTC. It translates to CASSFVSGIYGYTF.

The chain is built from TRBV18 and TRBJ2-5, with a possible D match to TRBD2 (5 bases). V lost 2 bases and J 2 bases, leaving 12 bases between the germline ends. Per the germline V gene, CDR1 is KGHSH and CDR2 is LQKENI. The CDR3 extends over 15 amino acids. The CDR3 DNA is TGTGCCAGCTCACCAGTAGCGAGACTACAAGAGACCCAGTACTTC. Translated: CASSPVARLQETQYF.

V and J are TRBV7-9 and TRBJ1-1, with D maybe TRBD1 (5 bases). Germline assignment: CDR1 SEHNR and CDR2 FQNEAQ (reference sequence). This CDR3 region has 15 residues. Deletions cut 5 bases from V and 1 base from J, with 14 bases between. The CDR3 bases are TGTGCCAGCAGCGCCCGACAGACCTCGAACACTGAAGCTTTCTTT. It codes for CASSARQTSNTEAFF.

The table lists this clone with a few counts. J is TRBJ1-5 and V is TRBV6-5, with 8 positions matching TRBD1. The CDR3 covers 13 residues. Per germline, CDR1 MNHEY and CDR2 SVGAGI. V lost 5 bases and J lost 6; bases outside the gene matches: 3. CDR3 nucleotides: TGTGCCAGCAGTCAACAGGGGGGTCAGCCCCAGCATTTT. Translating it yields CASSQQGGQPQHF.

The CDR3: CASSAYPGQGGTYEQYF. CDR3 coding DNA: TGCGCCAGCAGCGCTTACCCGGGACAGGGTGGTACCTACGAGCAGTACTTC. This rearrangement joins TRBV5-1 to TRBJ2-7; 9 bases are shared with TRBD1. The CDR3 spans 17 residues. From germline, CDR1 is SGHRS and CDR2 YFSETQ. V shed 4 bases, J shed 2 bases, and the junction held 13 bases outside the gene matches. The variable domain in full, with the rest retrieved from reference TRBV5-1 and TRBJ2-7, is KAGVTQTPRYLIKTRGQQVTLSCSPISGHRSVSWYQQTPGQGLQFLFEYFSETQRNKGNFPGRFSGRQFSNSRSEMNVSTLELGDSALYLCASSAYPGQGGTYEQYFGPGTRLTVT.

V and J are TRBV28 and TRBJ2-2; 7 nucleotides line up with TRBD2. The CDR3 consists of 14 residues. After removal of 11 bases from V and 7 bases from J, the junction contained 13 bases not matched to a gene. From germline, CDR1 is MDHEN and CDR2 SYDVKM. CDR3 nucleotide sequence: TGTGCCGCAAGCCGGGGGACTATCATCGGGGAGCTGTTTTTT. It encodes CAASRGTIIGELFF.

The rearrangement links TRBV9 to TRBJ2-1, with TRBD2 as a possible D gene (6 bases). Per germline, CDR1 SGDLS and CDR2 YYNGEE. The CDR3 length is 15 residues. V was shortened by 4 bases and J by 4 bases, with 15 bases between the two germline ends. CDR3 residues: CASSTRSGDYNEQFF. As DNA, the CDR3 is TGTGCCAGCAGCACCCGATCGGGAGATTACAATGAGCAGTTCTTC.

This clone has only a few counts. The rearrangement uses TRBV2 and TRBJ2-5; a weak D match, TRBD2 (6 bases). Trimming left V 6 bases short and J 5 bases short, with 13 bases between. Germline lookup yields CDR1 SNHLY and CDR2 FYNNEI. The CDR3 runs to 13 residues. The CDR3 loop is CASREGRGETQYF. The CDR3 region has the DNA TGTGCCAGCAGGGAGGGGCGCGGCGAGACCCAGTACTTC. The complete variable domain, with remaining parts taken from reference TRBV2 and TRBJ2-5, reads EPEVTQTPSHQVTQMGQEVILRCVPISNHLYFYWYRQILGQKVEFLVSFYNNEISEKSEIFDDQFSVERPDGSNFTLKIRSTKLEDSAMYFCASREGRGETQYFGPGTRLLVL.

CDR3 amino acids: CASSAGTSGRVWNEQFF. The CDR3, as DNA: TGTGCCAGCAGCGCGGGGACTAGCGGGAGAGTGTGGAATGAGCAGTTCTTC. The gene calls are TRBV7-2 and TRBJ2-1; TRBD2 matches 14 bases. CDR1 and CDR2 from the germline V gene are SGHTA and FQGNSA. CDR3 length equals 17 residues. J was trimmed by 7 bases and V by 5 bases; bases with no gene match: 10.

The V gene is TRBV5-1, the J gene TRBJ2-1, with 7 bases fitting TRBD2. The CDR3 is made up of 15 amino acids. Trimming removed 0 bases from V and 9 bases from J; junction bases left unmatched: 9. In germline, CDR1 is SGHRS, CDR2 YFSETQ. The CDR3 DNA follows: TGCGCCAGCAGCTTGGAAGGGACTACCATGGGTGAGCAGTTCTTC. It is translated as CASSLEGTTMGEQFF.

The J gene is TRBJ1-2, the V gene TRBV30, with D perhaps matching TRBD1 (5 bases). Germline loops: CDR1 GTSNPN, CDR2 SVGIG (reference sequence). The CDR3 totals 15 residues. V shed 8 bases and J shed 5 bases, with 24 bases lying between them. The CDR3 here is CATTPPQGGWYGYTF. For the CDR3, the DNA is TGTGCCACCACCCCTCCGCAGGGCGGTTGGTATGGCTACACCTTC.

The chain carries TRBV15 and TRBJ1-4; no clear D gene. This CDR3 has 16 amino acids. With 0 bases removed from V and 0 bases from J, the gap between germline ends came to 8 bases. Germline V gives CDR1 LNHNV, CDR2 YYDKDF (reference sequence). The CDR3 is CATSRDVSPTNEKLFF. The CDR3 coding sequence is TGTGCCACCAGCAGAGACGTGTCCCCAACTAATGAAAAACTGTTTTTT.

The chain couples TRBV19 to TRBJ1-6; D is undetermined. The CDR3 has 13 residues. The V end was cut by 6 bases, the J end by 3 bases, with 6 bases between. Germline V gene data show CDR1 as LNHDA and CDR2 as SQIVND (reference sequence). The CDR3 reads CASRRDYNSPLHF. The CDR3 DNA follows: TGTGCCAGTAGACGGGACTATAATTCACCCCTCCACTTT.

This chain joins TRBV28 and TRBJ1-5; D gene unclear. The CDR3 extends over 15 amino acids. Deletions cut 7 bases from V and 6 bases from J, with 19 bases between. Per germline, CDR1 MDHEN and CDR2 SYDVKM. CDR3 sequence (DNA): TGTGCCAGCACTCAACTAGGCCGATTAAGTCAGCCCCAGCATTTT. This sequence encodes CASTQLGRLSQPQHF.

The chain uses TRBV3-1 (or the pseudogene TRBV3-2) and TRBJ2-2; possible D gene TRBD2, 6 bases. CDR3 length equals 16 residues. Germline V gives CDR1 LGHDT, CDR2 YNNKEL (reference sequence). Between the trimmed V and J ends, which lost 3 bases and 5 bases, there was a span of 16 bases. Here the CDR3 reads CASSHEGSGVTGELFF. The CDR3, as DNA: TGTGCCAGCAGCCATGAAGGGTCGGGAGTTACCGGGGAGCTGTTTTTT.

V and J are TRBV12-3 or TRBV12-4 and TRBJ1-1; D may be TRBD1 (5 bases). The CDR3 spans 13 residues. V was cut by 5 bases and J by 2 bases, with 9 bases left in between. The CDR3 nucleotides are TGTGCCAGCAGTCGACAGACCAACACTGAAGCTTTCTTT. Translation gives CASSRQTNTEAFF.

The chain links TRBV6-5 to TRBJ1-1; D perhaps matches TRBD1 (5 bases). The CDR3 extends over 13 amino acids. The germline V and J ends were trimmed by 8 bases and 8 bases, with 18 bases remaining between them. Germline V gene sequence: CDR1 MNHEY, CDR2 SVGAGI. The CDR3 sequence is CASLPGGFGEAFF. CDR3 nucleotides: TGTGCCAGCCTACCGGGGGGGTTTGGGGAAGCTTTCTTT.

This clone showed up just a few times. The chain employs TRBV5-1 and TRBJ1-2; 7 nucleotides agree with TRBD1. The trim removed 3 bases at V and 4 bases at J, leaving 6 bases unmatched. The CDR3 has 14 amino acids. Germline values: CDR1 SGHRS, CDR2 YFSETQ. CDR3 sequence: CASSSRGQSYGYTF. The CDR3 DNA reads as TGCGCCAGCAGCTCGCGGGGACAGTCCTATGGCTACACCTTC.

The chain links TRBV24-1 to TRBJ1-5; 9 nucleotides line up with TRBD1. CDR1 and CDR2 from the germline V gene are KGHDR and SFDVKD. The CDR3 covers 16 residues. The V gene end was trimmed by 5 bases and the J gene end by 4 bases; junction bases not matched to a gene: 8. The CDR3 here is CATSVGGQGTNQPQHF. In DNA form, the CDR3 reads TGTGCCACCAGTGTTGGGGGACAGGGTACTAATCAGCCCCAGCATTTT.

This clone was recorded a few times. This chain joins TRBV5-4 and TRBJ1-4; 10 bases map to TRBD1. This CDR3 contains 15 residues. In germline, CDR1 is SGHNT, CDR2 YYREEE (reference sequence). The junction had 6 bases not matched to a gene; V was cut back by 3 bases and J by 7 bases. The CDR3 protein is CASSSRQGAGEKLFF. CDR3 DNA sequence: TGTGCCAGCAGCTCCAGACAGGGGGCAGGTGAAAAACTGTTTTTT.

V gene TRBV18 combines with J gene TRBJ2-3; 11 bases are shared with TRBD2. The germline V gene has CDR1 KGHSH and CDR2 LQKENI. J gave up 0 bases and V 3 bases, and 2 bases lay outside the gene matches. The CDR3 extends over 16 amino acids. CDR3 in amino acids: CASSPWTSGSTDTQYF. In DNA, the CDR3 is TGTGCCAGCTCACCGTGGACTAGCGGGAGCACAGATACGCAGTATTTT.

CDR3 residues: CASSVGLAGSSSQETQYF. Here the CDR3 DNA reads TGTGCCAGTAGCGTGGGACTAGCGGGTAGTTCGTCCCAAGAGACCCAGTACTTC. The chain has TRBV19 and TRBJ2-5, with 12 nucleotides matching TRBD2. Trimming cost V 6 bases and J 1 base; bases outside gene matches: 12. CDR3 length: 18 amino acids. CDR1 and CDR2 from the germline V gene are LNHDA and SQIVND (reference sequence).

The chain combines TRBV19 with TRBJ2-6, with no clear D. This CDR3 has 14 residues. The ends were cut back, 6 bases at V and 0 bases at J, with 6 bases in the middle. CDR1 and CDR2 (germline): LNHDA, SQIVND (reference sequence). The CDR3 coding sequence is TGTGCCAGTAGAGACACCTCTGGGGCCAACGTCCTGACTTTC. Amino acids: CASRDTSGANVLTF.

The CDR3 loop reads CATSDDRGMNYGYTF. As DNA, the CDR3 is TGTGCCACCAGTGATGACAGAGGAATGAACTATGGCTACACCTTC. The chain employs TRBV24-1 and TRBJ1-2, with a weak D call TRBD1 (5 bases). The CDR3 runs to 15 residues. Germline loops: CDR1 KGHDR, CDR2 SFDVKD. V was clipped by 3 bases and J by 2 bases, with 12 bases between them.